This T cell receptor beta chain was sequenced for a study of blood T cell repertoires in COVID-19. About the study: COVID-19 samples from acute and convalescent phases originated in the United States, Italy and Spain.

The CDR3 is made up of 13 amino acids. Germline V gene data show CDR1 as DFQATT and CDR2 as SNEGSKA (reference sequence). The germline V and J ends were trimmed by 3 bases and 4 bases, with 12 bases remaining between them. Original methodology: Reference gene primers were amplified, and this amplification served to estimate nucleated cell counts. Profiled with immunoSEQ multiplex PCR; TCRdb holds only in-frame clones, not every one. The V and J calls and clone size are taken from that table; D and trimming were inferred from the DNA. The sample includes fewer than 250,000 clones, around 90% of them seen just once.

The chain employs TRBV20-1 and TRBJ1-2, with D uncertain. The specimen sequenced was peripheral blood. This receptor was identified in a human donor in a cohort sampled during active COVID-19. CDR3 DNA: TGCAGTGCTAGTCTCCAGGCTATCTATGGCTACACCTTC. Encoded protein: CSASLQAIYGYTF.